This TCR beta chain was retrieved from a study of T cell responses to AZD1222 COVID-19 vaccine. The CDR3 runs 15 residues. V was trimmed by 6 bases and J by 2 bases, leaving 17 bases between them. Germline loops: CDR1 SGHNT, CDR2 YYREEE (reference sequence). Of note for this clone: Its antigen remains unknown.

General study points: It was only after the peak T cell response that any repertoires were sampled. Baseline serostatus was positive in only a handful of AZD1222 recipients. Within unmutated variant regions lay the reported targets of nearly half of spike-specific TCRs.

TCRdb's table, derived via immunoSEQ multiplex PCR, lists solely in-frame clones and lacks some. The data hold more than 150,000 clones, with about 89% observed a single time. The sequence was obtained from an adult who received the AZD1222 COVID-19 vaccine. This sample comprised peripheral blood, obtained 28 days after the second AZD1222 dose. The rearrangement joins TRBV5-4 to TRBJ1-1; D call uncertain. Written as DNA, the CDR3 is TGTGCCAGCACCAACGGCCCAGGAGCAAACACTGAAGCTTTCTTT. Translation gives CASTNGPGANTEAFF. Supplemented by reference TRBV5-4 and TRBJ1-1, the full variable domain reads ETGVTQSPTHLIKTRGQQVTLRCSSQSGHNTVSWYQQALGQGPQFIFQYYREEENGRGNFPPRFSGLQFPNYSSELNVNALELDDSALYLCASTNGPGANTEAFFGQGTRLTVV.